Reported below is one T cell receptor beta chain. The clone's antigen remains unknown. No per-base quality is available; no much larger clone lies one base away. This sample was included in a study of cytomegalovirus exposure and HLA in healthy donors (TCRdb year 2017). With respect to the entire study: According to an earlier analysis of several hundred of the donors, 200 million or so T cells yielded some 120 million unique TCR beta sequences and approximately 300 Gb of sequence data. Approximately 300 gigabases of sequencing data and around 90 million unique TCR sequences made up an early release that covered approximately 700 HLA-typed donors. Among the approximately 420 genotyped donors, approximately 82% belonged to the genetic ancestry cluster associated with self-reported Caucasian donors. The study was designed to test whether signatures of past pathogen exposure could be identified by cataloging public T cell receptors. The T cell repertoires of roughly 660 subjects were profiled by immunosequencing and related to cytomegalovirus serostatus. In addition to the first cohort of several hundred subjects, a separate validation cohort of 120 different subjects was used. The study combined high-throughput TCR immunosequencing, statistical association of individual TCRs with disease status, and machine learning to predict cytomegalovirus infection status. To study patterns of TCR occurrence, a later analysis re-analyzed previously published TCR beta repertoires from more than 550 donors and added high-resolution HLA genotyping. The later analysis used no new phenotypic data to find candidate immune exposures, relying instead on TCR beta sequences and their occurrence across donors. In an earlier analysis of roughly 600 of the donors, high-throughput TCR beta sequencing was used to judge whether each TCR beta V gene segment behaved as functional or pseudogenic. Donor age, sex, ethnicity and CMV serostatus were compiled together with the repertoire data. A later genetic analysis took genome-wide SNP genotypes for about 55% of the roughly 700 donors and used that subset as a discovery cohort. Every discovery cohort repertoire had been produced on one sequencing platform. HLA typing covered class I and class II loci at four-digit resolution. Typing coverage differed by locus: A, B, C, DRB1 and DQB1 were typed in roughly 629-640 donors, DQA1 in roughly 510, DPA1 in some 610, and DPB1 in around 440. Several DR-DQ haplotypes were handled as single units for association and clustering because linkage in the cohort was strong. Among over 350 genotyped donors of the cohort, an average of approximately 230,000 unique TCR beta nucleotide sequences were sequenced per donor, 15% to 20% of them non-productive.

Beyond this particular receptor, the publication reports: A cluster of highly shared sequence variants was judged likely to represent a technical artifact of the sequencing pipeline. Sequencing depth was assumed to be roughly uniform across donors in the presence/absence analyses, though that assumption may not hold. In vitro tests confirmed that a few of the cytomegalovirus-associated TCR beta chains recognize cytomegalovirus antigens. Most TCR sequences were observed very rarely across donors, whereas some public TCRs were present in many individuals. Some IMGT-functional V segments, including TRBV6-2 and TRBV6-3, could not be told apart with the 87-base-pair reads, so those segments were excluded. The cohort was sequenced for TCR beta chains only, and without alpha or paired-chain data the features that could be detected were limited. According to a later genetic analysis, donors in an Asian-associated ancestry cluster had fewer N-insertions in productive TCRs than the approximately 650-donor mean. In an earlier analysis of more than 450 of the donors, most TCR beta V segments were observed in productive rearrangements about 90% or about 30% of the time, broadly matching IMGT annotations. Several of the top co-occurrence clusters appeared to be linked to parvovirus B19, influenza, CMV and Epstein-Barr virus, according to a later analysis. Most CMV-associated TCR beta chains appeared to be HLA-restricted in a later analysis, and the HLA associations seemed to be driven largely by CMV exposure. According to the authors, the approach could potentially be generalized to other disease states and immunological phenotypes. Because counts were too low, seventeen rarely observed V segments, including chromosome 9 orphons, were left out of the earlier analysis of some 640 of the donors. A later analysis found that HLA-associated TCR beta chains were more clonally expanded and had lower generation probabilities than equally common non-associated chains. Because HLA typing was missing for some donors at each locus, association tests included only the typed subset. In a later analysis, some 17,000 TCR beta sequences were associated with specific HLA alleles at a false discovery rate of 0.05. Linkage disequilibrium might explain the correlated functional status among segregating V segments, but an unknown experimental factor could not be excluded. Immune exposure information for the cohort was limited to CMV serostatus. A further reported finding was that TCR beta sequences accurately predicted the HLA-A and HLA-B alleles for most subjects in the first cohort. A total of 150 to 200 TCR beta chains were listed by the study as associated with cytomegalovirus. Assigning TCR associations to individual alleles was difficult when HLA alleles, especially DR and DQ, strongly co-occurred. Cytomegalovirus status was reported to be diagnosed by the classifier with high specificity and sensitivity in both the original and validation cohorts. In a later analysis, TCR association rates were found to vary across HLA loci, with the most associated TCRs seen for DRB1 alleles and the fewest for HLA-C alleles. An association between a missense DCLRE1C variant and V-gene and J-gene trimming of TCR beta chains was found in a later genetic analysis and replicated in an independent cohort.

The CDR3 measures 15 amino acids from cysteine to phenylalanine. Only the CDR3 DNA is retained, 45 bases long and in frame from the first base. V is clipped by 0 bases and J by 6 bases, and the sequence between their germline boundaries is 13 bases long. Via the germline V gene, CDR1 is SGDLS and CDR2 YYNGEE. Library preparation used the immunoSEQ multiplex PCR assay. A mixture of 60 forward primers for TCR Vbeta segments and 13 reverse primers for TCR Jbeta segments was used in the multiplex PCR. The CDR3 region of rearranged TCR beta genes was amplified from genomic DNA with a multiplex PCR assay. The amplified TCR beta libraries were sequenced on the Illumina HiSeq System as 87-base-pair reads. The original methods were these. A later analysis tallied roughly 76 million unique TCR beta chains across the 640 or so repertoires, and roughly 11 million of those chains were shared by two or more donors. Raw reads were error-corrected and collapsed into unique sequences with a nearest-neighbor algorithm that merged closely related sequences to remove PCR and sequencing errors. To assign V, D and J gene segments, CDR3 sequences were aligned to IMGT reference sequences. Each retained sequence needed at least a six-nucleotide match to both a V gene segment and a J gene segment. A rearrangement was called productive if the CDR3 had no stop codons and remained in frame with V and J, and every other rearrangement was called non-productive. CDR3 was defined by IMGT convention, running from the second conserved V-encoded cysteine to the conserved J-encoded phenylalanine. The earlier analysis of approximately 590 of the donors excluded any sequence lacking an unambiguous match to a single V gene segment. In an earlier analysis of around 600 of the donors, V segments were called functional above 56.7% productive rearrangements and were called segregating when the between-donor standard deviation exceeded 5%. A statistical classification framework was built to diagnose cytomegalovirus status from the catalog of TCR beta chain sequences. V and J gene assignment, in a later analysis, came from comparing TCR nucleotide sequences with IMGT/GENE-DB human TR gene sequences. A later analysis assigned CDR3 sequences and most-parsimonious VDJ recombination scenarios with the TCRdist pipeline. In a later analysis, every TCR beta chain was defined by the combination of its CDR3 amino acid sequence and its V-gene family, and reads without a unique V-gene family were dropped. To address suspected cross-contamination and a sequencing artifact, a later analysis removed roughly 580 highly shared, low-generation-probability nucleotide sequences. For each public chain, a later analysis derived a clonal expansion index from normalized ranks of inferred template counts within each repertoire. A later analysis computed generation probabilities with a VDJ recombination model fitted to out-of-frame rearrangements, and checked the results against IGoR. Hypergeometric tests were used in a later analysis to score TCR-TCR, TCR-HLA and TCR-CMV co-occurrence, with a repertoire-size bias correction applied to the TCR pairs. In a later analysis, false discovery rates were estimated by permuting HLA or CMV assignments 20 times. A later analysis grouped co-occurring TCRs with DBSCAN, adding TCRdist sequence similarity when clustering within HLA-allele-positive subsets. For co-occurrence clustering, repertoires with fewer than 30,000 or more than 120,000 public chains were excluded, along with a handful of repertoires with anomalous nucleotide sharing. TCRdb obtained this table from immuneACCESS and retained in-frame rearrangements with V and J assigned. These tables miss some clones; where compared with another copy, unresolved V genes account for less than half of the shortfall, and the remainder is unexplained. From that table come the V and J calls and clone size; the DNA was used to work out D and trimming. This sample gives 110,000 to 150,000 clones in total; around 83% of them show up just once. The top ten hold roughly 1.2% of the sample.

The cohort was made up of 500 to 800 healthy bone marrow donors. At the time of sampling, every cohort member was nominally healthy, though immune exposures that went unrecorded were likely present. The donor was CMV seropositive and was included in the group of 250 to 350 seropositive cohort members. Every donor gave a peripheral blood sample, and the peripheral blood mononuclear cells from that sample were used for TCR beta sequencing. Genomic DNA was extracted from the blood cell samples with the Qiagen DNeasy Blood Extraction Kit. The chain links TRBV9 with TRBJ2-1, and the D gene may be TRBD2, 7 bases matching. The sequenced sample consisted of PBMCs. The receptor was derived from a male donor in good health and CMV-seropositive. The nucleotides read TGTGCCAGCAGCGTAGCTGGGGGGGCAGTCAATGAGCAGTTCTTC. This encodes CASSVAGGAVNEQFF.